This TCR beta chain derives from a study of OX40 agonist ivuxolimab in advanced cancers. The method was immunoSEQ multiplex PCR; TCRdb's version includes in-frame clones alone and lacks a portion of them. The table has some 50,000 clones, approximately 87% seen once. The CDR3 consists of 15 residues. V lost 1 base and J lost 3; bases outside the gene matches: 4. The germline CDR1 and CDR2 sequences are SGHVS and FNYEAQ. V is TRBV7-6 and J is TRBJ2-7; 9 bases agree with TRBD1. The sample in question was CD4+ or CD8+ T cells sorted from blood, obtained in a trial of the OX40 agonist ivuxolimab. This sequence was found in an adult with an advanced solid tumor such as melanoma, head and neck, liver or kidney cancer. CDR3 bases: TGTGCCAGCAGCTTAGTGGGACAGGGAGACTACGAGCAGTACTTC. This encodes CASSLVGQGDYEQYF.